This TCR beta chain derives from a study of blood T cell repertoires in COVID-19. The protocol was immunoSEQ multiplex PCR, while the TCRdb copy is restricted to in-frame clones and leaves out a portion. The repertoire holds some 63,000 clones, approximately 85% seen once, with roughly 18% in the top ten. Between the trimmed V and J ends, which lost 6 bases and 2 bases, there was a span of 7 bases. The CDR3 totals 11 residues. Germline assignment: CDR1 SQVTM and CDR2 ANQGSEA. Source material: peripheral blood. This sequence joins TRBV29-1 and TRBJ1-2; tentative D call: TRBD1 (6 bases). The sequence was obtained from a human donor in a cohort sampled during active COVID-19. CDR3 coding DNA: TGCAGCGTGGACAGAAACTATGGCTACACCTTC. Protein product: CSVDRNYGYTF.